This is a list of T cell receptor beta chains from one sample in a study of vaccination effects on CD4 cells after COVID-19. Their antigens are not known. Data came from immunoSEQ multiplex PCR; TCRdb stores just in-frame clones and leaves some out. The sample shows about 52,000 clones, roughly 73% of them seen only once. Specimen: CD4+ T cells from PBMCs cultured with HCoV-OC43 spike peptides, collected before COVID-19 vaccination. These receptors originate from a human donor who received a COVID-19 vaccine. The conserved cysteine and the conserved F or W are not part of the CDR3 here. The D gene is left open where the match is weak. Only part of the rows carry a size: once, few, many, or a class if the clone is expanded.

v_call	d_call	j_call	clone_size	cdr3_aa
TRBV18	-	TRBJ2-5	-	ASSPTALQETQY
TRBV7-3	TRBD1	TRBJ1-5	-	ASSTDRGQPQH
TRBV10-3	-	TRBJ1-5	-	AISRGSNQPQH
TRBV6-5	-	TRBJ1-6	-	ASSYSRVANNSPLH
TRBV19	TRBD1	TRBJ1-2	-	ASSIQGVVSNGYT
TRBV15	TRBD2	TRBJ2-2	-	ATNNRAFSGGVSGELF
TRBV18	-	TRBJ2-4	-	ASSPLSPPAAKNIQY
TRBV28	-	TRBJ2-2	-	ASRMPGTYTGELF
TRBV19	-	TRBJ2-1	-	ASSMGSSLYNEQF
TRBV4-3	-	TRBJ1-6	few	ASSQGDYNSPLH
TRBV29-1	TRBD2	TRBJ2-3	-	SVLGLAGGPDTQY
TRBV5-1	-	TRBJ2-3	-	ASSLTNYILDTQY
TRBV29-1	TRBD1	TRBJ2-2	-	SVRGQGESFGELF
TRBV5-1	-	TRBJ1-2	-	ASSLDRRGYT
TRBV6-2/TRBV6-3	TRBD1	TRBJ1-5	-	ASSYGQAGGQPQH